This entry features one TCR beta chain sequence. All enrollees were roughly 18 to 89 years old and from around 25 US areas. Participants reported their clinical history, and cohort assignment relied on those reports. Each recovered donor of Cohort 3 presented with two negative PCRs, clearance, or symptom resolution. These data are taken from a study of blood T cell repertoires in COVID-19. This CDR3 is built from 11 residues. Germline V CDR1 and CDR2: MDHEN, SYDVKM. Trimming pared 6 bases from V and 4 bases from J, leaving 3 bases between. In the source study's methods: Reference gene primer amplification gave nucleated cell count estimates. Profiling relied on immunoSEQ multiplex PCR, and the TCRdb table lists in-frame clones only, not all of them. D and trimming were read from the DNA, whereas the V and J calls and clone size are those reported in that table. The sample records fewer than 350,000 clones, around 85% being singletons.

Sequenced sample: PBMCs or T cells enriched from blood (not recorded which). The sequence came from a man aged 25-45 years who had recovered from COVID-19. V is TRBV28 and J is TRBJ1-4; D uncertain. The CDR3: CASSFNEKLFF. CDR3 nucleotides: TGTGCCAGCAGCTTTAATGAAAAACTGTTTTTT.